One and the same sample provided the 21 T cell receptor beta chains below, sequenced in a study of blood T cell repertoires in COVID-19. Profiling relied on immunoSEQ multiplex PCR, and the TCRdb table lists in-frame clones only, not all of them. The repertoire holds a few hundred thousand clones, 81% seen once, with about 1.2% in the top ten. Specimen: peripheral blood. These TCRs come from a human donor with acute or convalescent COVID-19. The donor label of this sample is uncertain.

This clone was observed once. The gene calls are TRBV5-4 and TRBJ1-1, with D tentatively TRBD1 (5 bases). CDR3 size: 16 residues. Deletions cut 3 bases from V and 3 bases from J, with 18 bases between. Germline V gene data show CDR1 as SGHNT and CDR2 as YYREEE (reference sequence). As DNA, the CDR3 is TGTGCCAGCAGCTCCCGGAGCGGGACTTTGGACACTGAAGCTTTCTTT. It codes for CASSSRSGTLDTEAFF. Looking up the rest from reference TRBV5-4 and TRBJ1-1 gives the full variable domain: ETGVTQSPTHLIKTRGQQVTLRCSSQSGHNTVSWYQQALGQGPQFIFQYYREEENGRGNFPPRFSGLQFPNYSSELNVNALELDDSALYLCASSSRSGTLDTEAFFGQGTRLTVV.

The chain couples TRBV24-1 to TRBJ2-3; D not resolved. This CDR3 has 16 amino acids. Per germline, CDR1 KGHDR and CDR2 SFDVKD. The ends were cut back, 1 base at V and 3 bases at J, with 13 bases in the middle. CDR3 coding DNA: TGTGCCACCAGTGATTTAGCTTTCGCCGGGACAGATACGCAGTATTTT. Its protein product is CATSDLAFAGTDTQYF.

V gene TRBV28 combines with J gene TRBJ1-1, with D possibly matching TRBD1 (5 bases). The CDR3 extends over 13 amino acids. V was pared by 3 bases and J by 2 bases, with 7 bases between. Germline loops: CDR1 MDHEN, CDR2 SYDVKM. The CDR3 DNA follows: TGTGCCAGCAGTTTTAGGACAAACACTGAAGCTTTCTTT. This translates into CASSFRTNTEAFF.

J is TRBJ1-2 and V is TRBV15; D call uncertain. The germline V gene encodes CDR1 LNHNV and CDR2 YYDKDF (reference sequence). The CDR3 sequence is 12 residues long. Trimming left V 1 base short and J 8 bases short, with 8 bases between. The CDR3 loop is CATSRGRAGYTF. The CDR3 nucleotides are TGTGCCACCAGCAGAGGGCGGGCAGGCTACACCTTC.

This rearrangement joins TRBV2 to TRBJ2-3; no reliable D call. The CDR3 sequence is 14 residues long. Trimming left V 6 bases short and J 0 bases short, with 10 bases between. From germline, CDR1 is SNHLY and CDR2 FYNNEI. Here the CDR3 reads CASSPSLSTDTQYF. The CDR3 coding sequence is TGTGCCAGCAGCCCCTCCCTGAGCACAGATACGCAGTATTTT.

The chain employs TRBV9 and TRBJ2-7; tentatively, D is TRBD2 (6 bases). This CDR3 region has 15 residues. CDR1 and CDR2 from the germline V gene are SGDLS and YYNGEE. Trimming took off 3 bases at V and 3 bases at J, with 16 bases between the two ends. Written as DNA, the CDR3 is TGTGCCAGCAGCGCGGGCGGTGGGGGAGGCTACGAGCAGTACTTC. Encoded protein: CASSAGGGGGYEQYF. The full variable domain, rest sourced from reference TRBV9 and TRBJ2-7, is DSGVTQTPKHLITATGQRVTLRCSPRSGDLSVYWYQQSLDQGLQFLIQYYNGEERAKGNILERFSAQQFPDLHSELNLSSLELGDSALYFCASSAGGGGGYEQYFGPGTRLTVT.

Here the CDR3 reads CASTRQGYNEQFF. The CDR3 bases are TGTGCCAGCACCCGACAGGGGTACAATGAGCAGTTCTTC. The V call is TRBV12-3 or TRBV12-4, the J call TRBJ2-1; TRBD1 aligns across 8 bases. This CDR3 has 13 amino acids. With V trimmed by 7 bases and J by 4 bases, 3 bases remained unmatched.

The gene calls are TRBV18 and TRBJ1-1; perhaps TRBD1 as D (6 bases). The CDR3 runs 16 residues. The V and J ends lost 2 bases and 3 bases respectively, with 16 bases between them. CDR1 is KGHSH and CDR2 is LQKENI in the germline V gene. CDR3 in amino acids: CASSPMGRAGDTEAFF. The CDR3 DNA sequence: TGTGCCAGCTCACCAATGGGCAGGGCAGGGGACACTGAAGCTTTCTTT.

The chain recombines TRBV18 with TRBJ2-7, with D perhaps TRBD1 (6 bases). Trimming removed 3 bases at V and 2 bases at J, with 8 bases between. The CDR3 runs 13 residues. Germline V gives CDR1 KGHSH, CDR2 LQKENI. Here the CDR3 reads CASSPYRAYEQYF. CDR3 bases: TGTGCCAGCTCACCGTACAGGGCCTACGAGCAGTACTTC. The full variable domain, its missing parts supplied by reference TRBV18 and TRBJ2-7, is NAGVMQNPRHLVRRRGQEARLRCSPMKGHSHVYWYRQLPEEGLKFMVYLQKENIIDESGMPKERFSAEFPKEGPSILRIQQVVRGDSAAYFCASSPYRAYEQYFGPGTRLTVT.

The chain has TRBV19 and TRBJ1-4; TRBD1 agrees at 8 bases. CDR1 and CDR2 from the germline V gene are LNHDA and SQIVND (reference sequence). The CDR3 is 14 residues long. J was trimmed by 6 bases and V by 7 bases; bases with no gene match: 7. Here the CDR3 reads CASNDRGLHEKLFF. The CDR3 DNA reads TGTGCCAGTAATGACAGGGGTTTGCATGAAAAACTGTTTTTT. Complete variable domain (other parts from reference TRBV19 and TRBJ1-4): DGGITQSPKYLFRKEGQNVTLSCEQNLNHDAMYWYRQDPGQGLRLIYYSQIVNDFQKGDIAEGYSVSREKKESFPLTVTSAQKNPTAFYLCASNDRGLHEKLFFGSGTQLSVL.

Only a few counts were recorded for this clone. This chain's CDR3 is CASSFPYGYTF. CDR3 nucleotides: TGTGCCAGCAGTTTTCCGTATGGCTACACCTTC. This chain uses TRBV28 with TRBJ1-2; no definite D call. Germline V gene lookup returns CDR1 MDHEN and CDR2 SYDVKM. V was cut by 3 bases and J by 5 bases, with 4 bases left in between. The CDR3 spans 11 residues.

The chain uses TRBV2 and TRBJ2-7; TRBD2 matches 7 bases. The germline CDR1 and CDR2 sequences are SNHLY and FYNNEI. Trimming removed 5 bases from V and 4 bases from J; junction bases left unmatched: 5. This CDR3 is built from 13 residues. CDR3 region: CASSPSGPYEQYF. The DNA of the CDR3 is TGTGCCAGCAGTCCTAGCGGACCTTACGAGCAGTACTTC. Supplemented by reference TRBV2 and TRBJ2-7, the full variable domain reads EPEVTQTPSHQVTQMGQEVILRCVPISNHLYFYWYRQILGQKVEFLVSFYNNEISEKSEIFDDQFSVERPDGSNFTLKIRSTKLEDSAMYFCASSPSGPYEQYFGPGTRLTVT.

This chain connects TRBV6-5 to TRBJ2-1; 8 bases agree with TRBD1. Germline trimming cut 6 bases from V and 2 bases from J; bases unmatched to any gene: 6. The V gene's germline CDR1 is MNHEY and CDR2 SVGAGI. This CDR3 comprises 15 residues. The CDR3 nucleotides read TGTGCCAGCAGCCAGGACAGGGCTCCCTACAATGAGCAGTTCTTC. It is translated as CASSQDRAPYNEQFF.

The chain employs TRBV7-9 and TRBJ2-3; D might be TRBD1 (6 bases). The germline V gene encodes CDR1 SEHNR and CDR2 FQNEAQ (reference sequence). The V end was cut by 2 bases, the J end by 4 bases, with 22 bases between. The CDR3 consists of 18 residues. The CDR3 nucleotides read TGTGCCAGCAGCTTACGACAGGTTATGGGGCAGGCGGCAGATACGCAGTATTTT. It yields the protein CASSLRQVMGQAADTQYF.

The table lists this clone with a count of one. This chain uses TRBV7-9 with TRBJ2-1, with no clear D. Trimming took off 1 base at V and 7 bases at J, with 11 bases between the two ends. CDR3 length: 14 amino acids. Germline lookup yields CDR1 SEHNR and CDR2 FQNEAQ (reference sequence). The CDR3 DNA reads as TGTGCCAGCAGCTTAGGTGTGACTGGGAATGAGCAGTTCTTC. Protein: CASSLGVTGNEQFF.

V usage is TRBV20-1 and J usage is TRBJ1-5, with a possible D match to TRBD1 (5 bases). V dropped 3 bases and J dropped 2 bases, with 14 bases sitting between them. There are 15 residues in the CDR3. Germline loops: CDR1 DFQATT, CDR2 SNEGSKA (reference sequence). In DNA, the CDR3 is TGCAGTGCTAGTAACCAGGGCAGAGGCAATCAGCCCCAGCATTTT. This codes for CSASNQGRGNQPQHF.

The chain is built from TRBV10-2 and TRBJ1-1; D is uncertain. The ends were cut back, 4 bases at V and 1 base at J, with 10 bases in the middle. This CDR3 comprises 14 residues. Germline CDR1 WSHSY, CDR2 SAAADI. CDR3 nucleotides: TGCGCCAGCAGTGCAGGCGCTGGGAACACTGAAGCTTTCTTT. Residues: CASSAGAGNTEAFF.

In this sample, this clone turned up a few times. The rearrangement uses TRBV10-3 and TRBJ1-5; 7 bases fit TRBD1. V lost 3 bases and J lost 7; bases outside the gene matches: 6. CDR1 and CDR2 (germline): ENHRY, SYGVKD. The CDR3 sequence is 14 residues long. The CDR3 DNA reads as TGTGCCATCAGTGATCGAGGGGGCAGGCAGCCCCAGCATTTT. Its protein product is CAISDRGGRQPQHF.

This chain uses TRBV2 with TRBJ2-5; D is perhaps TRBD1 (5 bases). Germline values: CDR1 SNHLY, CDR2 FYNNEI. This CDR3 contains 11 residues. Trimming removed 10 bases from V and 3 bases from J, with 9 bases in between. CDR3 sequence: CATGHEETQYF. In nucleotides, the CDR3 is TGTGCCACCGGACATGAAGAGACCCAGTACTTC.

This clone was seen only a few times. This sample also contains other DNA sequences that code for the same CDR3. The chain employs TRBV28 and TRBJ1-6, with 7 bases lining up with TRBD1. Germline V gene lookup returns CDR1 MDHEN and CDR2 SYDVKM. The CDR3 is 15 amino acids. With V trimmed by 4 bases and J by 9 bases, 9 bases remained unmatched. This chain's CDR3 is CASSYPRQGGSPLHF. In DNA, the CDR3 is TGTGCCAGCAGTTACCCTCGACAGGGAGGTTCACCCCTCCACTTT.

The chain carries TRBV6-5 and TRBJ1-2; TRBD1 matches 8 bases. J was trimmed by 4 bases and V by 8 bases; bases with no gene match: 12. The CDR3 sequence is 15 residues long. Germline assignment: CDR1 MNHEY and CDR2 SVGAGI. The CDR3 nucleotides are TGTGCCAGCCTTGACAGGGGAGGTCTAGGCTATGGCTACACCTTC. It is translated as CASLDRGGLGYGYTF.